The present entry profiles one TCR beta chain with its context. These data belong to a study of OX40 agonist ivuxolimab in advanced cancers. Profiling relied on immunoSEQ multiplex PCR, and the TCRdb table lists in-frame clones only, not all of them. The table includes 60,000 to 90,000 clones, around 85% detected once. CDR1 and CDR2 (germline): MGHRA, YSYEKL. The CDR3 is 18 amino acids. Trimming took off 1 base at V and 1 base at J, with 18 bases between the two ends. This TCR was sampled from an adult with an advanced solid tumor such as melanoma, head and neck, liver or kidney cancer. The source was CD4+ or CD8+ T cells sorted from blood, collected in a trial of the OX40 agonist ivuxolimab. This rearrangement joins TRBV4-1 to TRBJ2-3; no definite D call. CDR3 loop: CASSQVGQSRGGTDTQYF. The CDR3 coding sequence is TGCGCCAGCAGCCAAGTCGGCCAGTCGAGAGGAGGCACAGATACGCAGTATTTT.